This T cell receptor beta chain was retrieved from a study of neurological immune-mediated disorders. CDR1 is LGHDT and CDR2 is YNNKEL in the germline V gene (reference sequence). V lost 4 bases, J lost 0 bases, and 3 bases stayed unmatched. The CDR3 runs 15 residues. This clonotype was counted at least ten times. As for the cDNA, it was generated by 5'RACE with 10-nucleotide random UMIs. TCRdb recomputed calls from the 5' RACE reads with MiXCR, one row per CDR3 protein. This table has 40,000 to 50,000 distinct CDR3 sequences, roughly 2.5% appearing once. The source of this sequence is a man aged 30 to 39 with multiple sclerosis. The rearrangement joins TRBV3-1 to TRBJ1-1; 9 bases line up with TRBD1. The sample consisted of PBMCs. CDR3 residues: CASSPRDRVNTEAFF. Written as DNA, the CDR3 is TGTGCCAGCAGCCCCCGGGACAGGGTGAACACTGAAGCTTTCTTT. The variable domain in full, completed from reference TRBV3-1 and TRBJ1-1, reads DTAVSQTPKYLVTQMGNDKSIKCEQNLGHDTMYWYKQDSKKFLKIMFSYNNKELIINETVPNRFSPKSPDKAHLNLHINSLELGDSAVYFCASSPRDRVNTEAFFGQGTRLTVV.